These 10 T cell receptor beta chains share one sample of origin, sequenced in a study of blood T cells in healthy people across ages. A second PCR, run for roughly 7 to 12 cycles, used a sample-barcoded 5' primer plus a J-beta primer mix. TCRdb re-derived calls from the 5' RACE reads in MiXCR, one entry per CDR3 protein. The data show 800,000 or so distinct CDR3 sequences, 46% seen once. Sequenced material: blood. The receptors originated from an elderly man in good health.

CDR3 in amino acids: CAWSVREIGDEQFF. The DNA of the CDR3 is TGTGCCTGGAGTGTACGGGAGATCGGGGATGAGCAGTTCTTC. The chain links TRBV30 to TRBJ2-1; a possible D gene is TRBD2 (6 bases). Per germline, CDR1 GTSNPN and CDR2 SVGIG (reference sequence). Trimming took 0 bases from V and 8 from J, leaving 14 bases between them. There are 14 residues in the CDR3.

The chain combines TRBV2 with TRBJ2-2; D is perhaps TRBD1 (6 bases). The length of the CDR3 is 15 residues. Per germline, CDR1 SNHLY and CDR2 FYNNEI. V was shortened by 7 bases and J by 0 bases, with 12 bases between the two germline ends. CDR3 amino acids: CASKIGTSNTGELFF. The CDR3 DNA follows: TGTGCCAGCAAAATCGGGACATCGAACACCGGGGAGCTGTTTTTT.

A few counts support this clonotype. The chain employs TRBV11-2 and TRBJ2-5; 9 nucleotides align to TRBD2. CDR1 and CDR2 (germline): SGHAT, FQNNGV. Trimming at V came to 4 bases and at J to 0 bases, leaving 21 bases not matched to a gene. The CDR3 totals 21 residues. The CDR3 DNA reads TGTGCCAGCAGCTATAAGAGGATGTATTGGGGAGCGGGAGGTAACCAAGAGACCCAGTACTTC. Amino acids: CASSYKRMYWGAGGNQETQYF.

CDR3 sequence: CASSWTGSRTGELFF. The CDR3 coding sequence is TGTGCCAGCAGCTGGACAGGATCGCGCACCGGGGAGCTGTTTTTT. The chain has TRBV12-3 or TRBV12-4 and TRBJ2-2, with TRBD1 identical over 7 bases. The CDR3 is 15 residues long. V gave up 6 bases and J gave up 4 bases; unmatched junction bases: 8.

The chain has TRBV12-3 or TRBV12-4 and TRBJ2-1, with D uncertain. The end of the DNA fits TRBJ2-7 better, so the J call may be wrong. The CDR3 totals 13 residues. The CDR3 DNA sequence: TGTGCCAGCAGTTTAGCCCATAGTGGTGAGCAGTACTTC. The encoded protein is CASSLAHSGEQYF.

V is TRBV7-9 and J is TRBJ1-4; a weak D match, TRBD1 (5 bases). Germline values: CDR1 SEHNR, CDR2 FQNEAQ (reference sequence). This CDR3 comprises 15 residues. V was pared by 5 bases and J by 5 bases, with 15 bases between. CDR3 coding DNA: TGTGCCAGCAGCCGACCTCGGGGCGCGAATGAAAAACTGTTTTTT. This sequence encodes CASSRPRGANEKLFF.

The chain links TRBV12-3 or TRBV12-4 to TRBJ2-2; 9 positions agree with TRBD1. Losses at the gene ends were 5 bases for V and 1 base for J; bases not matched to a gene: 5. This CDR3 is 16 amino acids long. The CDR3 region is CASSRDRGGNTGELFF. DNA for the CDR3: TGTGCCAGCAGTCGAGACAGGGGGGGGAACACCGGGGAGCTGTTTTTT.

The genes are TRBV7-6 and TRBJ2-7, with a weak D call TRBD1 (6 bases). CDR3 length: 16 amino acids. Germline V gene data show CDR1 as SGHVS and CDR2 as FNYEAQ. V was pared by 1 base and J by 7 bases, with 20 bases between. Here the CDR3 reads CASSLGGQRAFNEQYF. For the CDR3, the DNA is TGTGCCAGCAGCTTAGGAGGACAGAGGGCGTTCAATGAGCAGTACTTC. Full variable domain (outside the CDR3, taken from reference TRBV7-6 and TRBJ2-7): GAGVSQSPRYKVTKRGQDVALRCDPISGHVSLYWYRQALGQGPEFLTYFNYEAQQDKSGLPNDRFSAERPEGSISTLTIQRTEQRDSAMYRCASSLGGQRAFNEQYFGPGTRLTVT.

The rearrangement uses TRBV5-1 and TRBJ2-3; D is unresolved. Germline assignment: CDR1 SGHRS and CDR2 YFSETQ. This CDR3 is 15 amino acids long. V lost 2 bases and J 0 bases, leaving 10 bases between the germline ends. CDR3: CASSFSSSSTDTQYF. The CDR3 region has the DNA TGCGCCAGCAGCTTTTCCAGCAGCAGCACAGATACGCAGTATTTT.

J is TRBJ2-3 and V is TRBV7-2; D is uncertain. The CDR3 spans 15 residues. V was clipped by 4 bases and J by 3 bases, with 14 bases between them. Germline CDR1 is SGHTA and CDR2 is FQGNSA. The CDR3: CASSSSRDLTDTQYF. CDR3 bases: TGTGCCAGCAGCTCCTCTAGGGATTTAACAGATACGCAGTATTTT. Full variable domain (outside the CDR3, taken from reference TRBV7-2 and TRBJ2-3): GAGVSQSPSNKVTEKGKDVELRCDPISGHTALYWYRQSLGQGLEFLIYFQGNSAPDKSGLPSDRFSAERTGGSVSTLTIQRTQQEDSAVYLCASSSSRDLTDTQYFGPGTRLTVL.